The rows below give T cell receptor beta chains drawn from one sample of a study of blood T cells in healthy people across ages. One entry per CDR3 protein, called by TCRdb with MiXCR from the 5' RACE reads. The sample consists of 1.2 million to 1.5 million distinct CDR3 sequences, 59% of them appearing once. The sample consisted of blood. These receptor sequences come from a man younger than 30 in good health. The conserved cysteine and the conserved F or W are not part of the CDR3 here.

CDR3 length: 10; V gene: TRBV20-1; CDR3 protein: SAYQGYYGYT
CDR3 length: 14; V gene: TRBV6-1; CDR3 protein: ASSEAGQVRFTEAF
CDR3 length: 14; V gene: TRBV27; CDR3 protein: ASSSYRESGANVLT
CDR3 length: 15; V gene: TRBV5-1; CDR3 protein: ASSFRSPSTSTDTQY
CDR3 length: 10; V gene: TRBV29-1; CDR3 protein: SFSLGANERF
CDR3 length: 13; V gene: TRBV6-4; CDR3 protein: ASSVRASGTYEQY
CDR3 length: 13; V gene: TRBV2; CDR3 protein: ASIVDPGLADEQY
CDR3 length: 12; V gene: TRBV7-9; CDR3 protein: ASSSQRGYNEQF
CDR3 length: 15; V gene: TRBV7-6; CDR3 protein: ASSDKGPGVANYGYT
CDR3 length: 13; V gene: TRBV27; CDR3 protein: ASSLSGPSYNEQF
CDR3 length: 10; V gene: TRBV4-1; CDR3 protein: ASSQEWETQY
CDR3 length: 13; V gene: TRBV20-1; CDR3 protein: SARDFQNKNTEAF
CDR3 length: 14; V gene: TRBV27; CDR3 protein: ASSSLGDPNYNEQF
CDR3 length: 13; V gene: TRBV4-1; CDR3 protein: ASSQGQGPSYGYT
CDR3 length: 14; V gene: TRBV5-1; CDR3 protein: ASSLAEGRMVYTQY
CDR3 length: 11; V gene: TRBV5-1; CDR3 protein: ASSPGVTDTQY
CDR3 length: 12; V gene: TRBV20-1; CDR3 protein: SAKWEGGYNEQF
CDR3 length: 13; V gene: TRBV5-1; CDR3 protein: ASSIGTGIGETQY
CDR3 length: 11; V gene: TRBV27; CDR3 protein: ASRTGGYTEAF
CDR3 length: 10; V gene: TRBV10-3; CDR3 protein: AIRLSDYGYT
CDR3 length: 14; V gene: TRBV27; CDR3 protein: ATTTSGGAYINEQF
CDR3 length: 14; V gene: TRBV18; CDR3 protein: ASSPSGQGINQPQH
CDR3 length: 11; V gene: TRBV6-2/TRBV6-3; CDR3 protein: ASTPGEWYGYT
CDR3 length: 15; V gene: TRBV25-1; CDR3 protein: ASSEWDRGSGANVLT
CDR3 length: 11; V gene: TRBV6-6; CDR3 protein: ASSRDRNSPLH
CDR3 length: 12; V gene: TRBV6-5; CDR3 protein: ASTPPGGVGTQY
CDR3 length: 12; V gene: TRBV20-1; CDR3 protein: SARTGLAKNIQY
CDR3 length: 12; V gene: TRBV5-1; CDR3 protein: ASSIGTGERGQY
CDR3 length: 17; V gene: TRBV7-9; CDR3 protein: ASSLAGTSGGPPAYEQY
CDR3 length: 14; V gene: TRBV5-1; CDR3 protein: ASSLRQTSGISEQY
CDR3 length: 14; V gene: TRBV20-1; CDR3 protein: SASPLGSPSNNEQF
CDR3 length: 13; V gene: TRBV7-8; CDR3 protein: ASRPRGADTGELF
CDR3 length: 11; V gene: TRBV20-1; CDR3 protein: SALRAPDGEQY
CDR3 length: 12; V gene: TRBV20-1; CDR3 protein: SARDIDASYGYT
CDR3 length: 12; V gene: TRBV4-1; CDR3 protein: ASSQEGVGPQQY
CDR3 length: 14; V gene: TRBV4-1; CDR3 protein: ASSRLRGGTYNEQF
CDR3 length: 11; V gene: TRBV5-1; CDR3 protein: ASSFSSSSEQF
CDR3 length: 13; V gene: TRBV4-1; CDR3 protein: ASSPLGGPLVVQF
CDR3 length: 12; V gene: TRBV10-1; CDR3 protein: ASSELRGRGVPY
CDR3 length: 13; V gene: TRBV4-1; CDR3 protein: ASSLKRRGPNEQF
CDR3 length: 13; V gene: TRBV4-3; CDR3 protein: ASSQEDSLNTEAF
CDR3 length: 12; V gene: TRBV30; CDR3 protein: AWRGLAGFHEQF
CDR3 length: 14; V gene: TRBV6-5; CDR3 protein: ASSRTPRTEYNEQF
CDR3 length: 12; V gene: TRBV20-1; CDR3 protein: SAVSWGGGDEQF
CDR3 length: 14; V gene: TRBV9; CDR3 protein: ASSPQSRGANYGYT
CDR3 length: 12; V gene: TRBV4-3; CDR3 protein: ASSQDRPHYGYT
CDR3 length: 13; V gene: TRBV28; CDR3 protein: ASSPHQGYNSPLH
CDR3 length: 12; V gene: TRBV5-1; CDR3 protein: ASSPGLARNEQF
CDR3 length: 11; V gene: TRBV29-1; CDR3 protein: SVGGILTDTQY
CDR3 length: 11; V gene: TRBV7-7; CDR3 protein: ASNVNRGHEQF
CDR3 length: 11; V gene: TRBV6-1; CDR3 protein: ASSELGFYGYT
CDR3 length: 14; V gene: TRBV3-1; CDR3 protein: ASSQDSRGSTDTQY
CDR3 length: 13; V gene: TRBV4-1; CDR3 protein: ASSQDGQRNTEAF
CDR3 length: 12; V gene: TRBV4-2; CDR3 protein: ASSQGGAGSPLH
CDR3 length: 12; V gene: TRBV12-3/TRBV12-4; CDR3 protein: ASSDSRYQETQY
CDR3 length: 12; V gene: TRBV6-1; CDR3 protein: ASSARDPSYEQY
CDR3 length: 13; V gene: TRBV5-4; CDR3 protein: ASRKFGGASDEQY
CDR3 length: 13; V gene: TRBV10-3; CDR3 protein: AISESGGARESPF
CDR3 length: 12; V gene: TRBV6-5; CDR3 protein: ASSYSSPQETQY
CDR3 length: 13; V gene: TRBV20-1; CDR3 protein: SAIIRGGSVVEQY